This T cell receptor (beta chain) was recorded in a study of neurological immune-mediated disorders. In this sample, this clonotype turned up a few times. Its antigen is not identified. The cDNA was synthesized by 5'RACE incorporating 10-nucleotide random UMIs. Each CDR3 protein gets one entry after TCRdb re-called the 5' RACE reads with MiXCR. Among under 80,000 distinct CDR3 sequences listed, roughly 5% were seen once. The CDR3 runs to 19 residues. Trimming took 4 bases from V and 2 from J; bases not matched to a gene: 18. The V gene's germline CDR1 is SGHDT and CDR2 YYEEEE. Study-wide findings and caveats: No CDR3 amino acid sequences were shared by expanded clones across subjects, suggesting private repertoires in all groups.

The sequence came from a woman aged 25 to 45 with multiple sclerosis. This chain uses TRBV5-6 with TRBJ2-3; the match to TRBD2 covers 8 bases. Sequencing was carried out using PBMCs. The CDR3 nucleotides read TGTGCCAGCAGCCTGGTGGAAGCGACCCCGGGGGGGGACACAGATACGCAGTATTTT. This codes for CASSLVEATPGGDTDTQYF.